The 8 T cell receptor beta chains below were found in one sample sequenced in a study of T-cell memory formation after mild COVID-19. Each CDR3 protein is one row after TCRdb ran MiXCR on the 5' RACE reads. The data contain about 250,000 distinct CDR3 sequences, about a sixth of them seen just once; the ten biggest clones take up under 30%. The sample comprised PBMCs or a T cell subset sorted from them (not recorded which). Receptors were obtained from a man aged 18 to 29 who had mild COVID-19 (a few samples of this study predate the infection). Cell type and time point are not known.

This clonotype occurred a few times. This chain links TRBV19 with TRBJ2-3; TRBD1 might be the D (5 bases). The ends were cut back, 2 bases at V and 6 bases at J, with 12 bases in the middle. CDR1 LNHDA and CDR2 SQIVND come from the germline V gene (reference sequence). This CDR3 has 14 residues. CDR3 residues: CASSINPRVDTQYF. As DNA, the CDR3 is TGTGCCAGTAGTATAAACCCCAGGGTCGATACGCAGTATTTT.

The sample holds a few counts of this clonotype. This sequence joins TRBV20-1 and TRBJ1-3; D unclear. The CDR3 runs to 12 residues. V lost 6 bases, J lost 0 bases, and 6 bases lay in between. The germline CDR1 and CDR2 sequences are DFQATT and SNEGSKA (reference sequence). This CDR3 reads CSAVPSGNTIYF. For the CDR3, the DNA is TGCAGTGCAGTCCCCTCTGGAAACACCATATATTTT.

The J gene is TRBJ2-7, the V gene TRBV7-2; 9 bases are a match to TRBD1. Trimming removed 3 bases from V and 4 bases from J; junction bases left unmatched: 7. Germline V gene lookup returns CDR1 SGHTA and CDR2 FQGNSA. There are 15 residues in the CDR3. DNA of the CDR3: TGTGCCAGCAGCTTTTCCGGGACAGGGACTTACGAGCAGTACTTC. Protein: CASSFSGTGTYEQYF.

This clonotype appeared a few times. The genes are TRBV21-1 and TRBJ1-6. TRBV21-1 corresponds to a pseudogene. The CDR3 runs to 17 residues. DNA of the CDR3: TGTGCCAGCAGCCCCCACGCAGGTGATTCCTATAATTCACCCCTCCACTTT. Its translation: CASSPHAGDSYNSPLHF.

This clonotype was seen more than once but under ten times. The chain combines TRBV28 with TRBJ2-7; TRBD2 is a possible D gene (5 bases). CDR1 is MDHEN and CDR2 is SYDVKM in the germline V gene. V gave up 3 bases and J gave up 7 bases, with 13 bases separating them. The CDR3 runs to 13 residues. CDR3 sequence (DNA): TGTGCCAGCAGTTTCCGGACCCGAGGGGAGCAGTACTTC. Translating it yields CASSFRTRGEQYF.

The gene calls are TRBV7-2 and TRBJ2-5, with TRBD2 identical over 7 bases. V lost 4 bases to trimming and J lost 1 base; unmatched junction nucleotides: 6. The CDR3 has 15 residues. Germline CDR1 reads SGHTA; CDR2 reads FQGNSA. This CDR3 is CASSSPGGGQETQYF. The CDR3 DNA reads TGTGCCAGCAGCTCACCGGGCGGGGGCCAAGAGACCCAGTACTTC.

This clonotype has a handful of counts. V is TRBV12-3 or TRBV12-4 and J is TRBJ2-1; 15 nucleotides align to TRBD2. After removal of 6 bases from V and 7 bases from J, the junction contained 4 bases not matched to a gene. This CDR3 is 15 amino acids long. Here the CDR3 reads CASSRTSGGVNEQFF. The CDR3 region has the DNA TGTGCCAGCAGCCGGACTAGCGGGGGGGTTAATGAGCAGTTCTTC.

There are many counts of this clonotype. The chain joins TRBV19 to TRBJ2-1; D remains unclear. Germline values: CDR1 LNHDA, CDR2 SQIVND (reference sequence). The CDR3 is made up of 16 amino acids. V was pared by 3 bases and J by 0 bases, with 12 bases between. CDR3: CASSIFQVGSYNEQFF. CDR3 DNA: TGTGCCAGTAGTATTTTCCAGGTCGGCTCCTACAATGAGCAGTTCTTC.